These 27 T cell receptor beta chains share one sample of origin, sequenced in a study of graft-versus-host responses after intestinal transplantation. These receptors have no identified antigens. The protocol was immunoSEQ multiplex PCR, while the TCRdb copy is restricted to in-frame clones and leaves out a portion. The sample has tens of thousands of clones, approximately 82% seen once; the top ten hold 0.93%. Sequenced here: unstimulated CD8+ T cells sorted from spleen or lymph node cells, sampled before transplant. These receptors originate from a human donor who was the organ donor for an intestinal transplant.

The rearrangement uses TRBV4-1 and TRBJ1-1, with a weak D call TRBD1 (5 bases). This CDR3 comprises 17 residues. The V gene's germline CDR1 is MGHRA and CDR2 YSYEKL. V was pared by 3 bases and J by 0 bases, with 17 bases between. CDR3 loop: CASSQIAYGGMNTEAFF. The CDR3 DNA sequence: TGCGCCAGCAGCCAGATCGCCTACGGGGGGATGAACACTGAAGCTTTCTTT.

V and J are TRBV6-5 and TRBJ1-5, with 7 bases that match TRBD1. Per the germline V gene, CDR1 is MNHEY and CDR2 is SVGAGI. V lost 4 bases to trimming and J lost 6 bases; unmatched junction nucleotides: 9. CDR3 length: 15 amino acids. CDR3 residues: CASSSRDSPRQPQHF. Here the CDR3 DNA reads TGTGCCAGCAGTTCCCGGGACAGTCCGCGTCAGCCCCAGCATTTT.

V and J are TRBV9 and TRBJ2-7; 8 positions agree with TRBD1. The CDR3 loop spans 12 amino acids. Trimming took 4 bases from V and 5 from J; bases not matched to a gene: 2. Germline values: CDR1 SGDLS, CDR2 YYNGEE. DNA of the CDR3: TGTGCCAGCAGCACAGGGGGTGACGAGCAGTACTTC. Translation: CASSTGGDEQYF.

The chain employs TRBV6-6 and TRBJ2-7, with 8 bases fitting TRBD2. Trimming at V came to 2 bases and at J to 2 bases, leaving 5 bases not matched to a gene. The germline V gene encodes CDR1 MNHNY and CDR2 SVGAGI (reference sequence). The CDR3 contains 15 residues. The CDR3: CASSYVSGGTYEQYF. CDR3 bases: TGTGCCAGCAGTTACGTCTCGGGAGGGACCTACGAGCAGTACTTC.

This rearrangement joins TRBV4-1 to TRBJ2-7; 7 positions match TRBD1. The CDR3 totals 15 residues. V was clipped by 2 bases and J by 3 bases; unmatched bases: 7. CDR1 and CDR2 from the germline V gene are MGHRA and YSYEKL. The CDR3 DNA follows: TGCGCCAGCAGCCAACTCCGGGACAGCGGCTACGAGCAGTACTTC. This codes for CASSQLRDSGYEQYF.

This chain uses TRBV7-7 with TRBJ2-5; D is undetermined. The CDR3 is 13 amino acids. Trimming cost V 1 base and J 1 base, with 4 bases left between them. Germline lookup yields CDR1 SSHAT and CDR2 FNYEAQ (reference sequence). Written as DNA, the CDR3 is TGTGCCAGCAGCTTAGGGGGCCAAGAGACCCAGTACTTC. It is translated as CASSLGGQETQYF.

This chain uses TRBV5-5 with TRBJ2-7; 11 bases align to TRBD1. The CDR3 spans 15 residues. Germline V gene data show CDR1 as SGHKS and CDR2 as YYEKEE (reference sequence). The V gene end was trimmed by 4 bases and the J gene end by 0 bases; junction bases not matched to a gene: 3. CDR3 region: CASSQGQGASYEQYF. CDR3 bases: TGTGCCAGCAGCCAAGGACAGGGGGCCTCCTACGAGCAGTACTTC.

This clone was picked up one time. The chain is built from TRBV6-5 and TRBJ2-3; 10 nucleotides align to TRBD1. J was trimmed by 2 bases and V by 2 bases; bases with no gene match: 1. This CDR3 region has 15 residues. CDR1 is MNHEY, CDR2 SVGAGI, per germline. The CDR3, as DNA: TGTGCCAGCAGTTACGGGACAGGGGACACAGATACGCAGTATTTT. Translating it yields CASSYGTGDTDTQYF.

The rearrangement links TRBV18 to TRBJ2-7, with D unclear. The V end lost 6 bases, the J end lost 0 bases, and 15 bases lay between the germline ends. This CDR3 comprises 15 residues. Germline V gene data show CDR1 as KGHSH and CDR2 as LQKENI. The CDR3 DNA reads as TGTGCCAGCTCCCGATCTTTGACTCCCTCCTACGAGCAGTACTTC. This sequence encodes CASSRSLTPSYEQYF.

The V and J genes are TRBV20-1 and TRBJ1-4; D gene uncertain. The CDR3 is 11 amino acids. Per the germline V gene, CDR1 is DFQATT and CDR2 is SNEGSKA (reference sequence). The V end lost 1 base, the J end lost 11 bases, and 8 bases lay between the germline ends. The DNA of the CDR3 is TGCAGTGCTAGAGCAGAAGAGAAACTGTTTTTT. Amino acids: CSARAEEKLFF.

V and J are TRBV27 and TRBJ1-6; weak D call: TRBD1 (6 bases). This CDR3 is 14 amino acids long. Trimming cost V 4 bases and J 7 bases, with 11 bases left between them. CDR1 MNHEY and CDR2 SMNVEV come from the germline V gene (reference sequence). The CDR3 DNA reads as TGTGCCAGCAGTTGGGTGGGGGCAAATTCACCCCTCCACTTT. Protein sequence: CASSWVGANSPLHF.

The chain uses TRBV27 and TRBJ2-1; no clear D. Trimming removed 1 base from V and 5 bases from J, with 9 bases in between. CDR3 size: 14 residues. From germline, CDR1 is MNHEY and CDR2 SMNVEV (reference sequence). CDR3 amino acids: CASSLYLGDNEQFF. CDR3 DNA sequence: TGTGCCAGCAGTTTATATCTTGGTGACAATGAGCAGTTCTTC.

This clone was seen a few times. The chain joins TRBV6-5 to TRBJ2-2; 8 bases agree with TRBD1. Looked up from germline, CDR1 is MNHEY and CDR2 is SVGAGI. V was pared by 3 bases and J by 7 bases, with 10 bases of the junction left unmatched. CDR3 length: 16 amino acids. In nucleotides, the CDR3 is TGTGCCAGCAGTTATGGACAGGGCGCAGTCGGCGGGGAGCTGTTTTTT. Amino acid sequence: CASSYGQGAVGGELFF.

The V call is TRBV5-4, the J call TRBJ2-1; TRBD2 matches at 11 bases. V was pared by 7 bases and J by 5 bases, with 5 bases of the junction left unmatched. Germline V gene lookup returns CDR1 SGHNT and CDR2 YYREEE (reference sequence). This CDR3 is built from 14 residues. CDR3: CASVKGLADNEQFF. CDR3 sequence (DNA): TGTGCCAGCGTTAAGGGACTAGCGGACAATGAGCAGTTCTTC.

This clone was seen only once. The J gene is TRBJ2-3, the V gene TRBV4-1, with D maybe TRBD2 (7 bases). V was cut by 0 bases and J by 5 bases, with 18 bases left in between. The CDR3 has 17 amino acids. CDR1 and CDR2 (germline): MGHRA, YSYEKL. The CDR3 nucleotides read TGCGCCAGCAGCCAAGAGAGGGGGGGAGGGCCAGGAGATACGCAGTATTTT. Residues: CASSQERGGGPGDTQYF.

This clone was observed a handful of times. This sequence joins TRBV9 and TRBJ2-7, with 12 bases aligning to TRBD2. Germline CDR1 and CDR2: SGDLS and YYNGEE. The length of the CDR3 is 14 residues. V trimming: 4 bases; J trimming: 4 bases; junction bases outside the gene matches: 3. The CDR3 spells CASSPSGGAYEQYF. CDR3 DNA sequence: TGTGCCAGCAGCCCTAGCGGGGGGGCTTACGAGCAGTACTTC.

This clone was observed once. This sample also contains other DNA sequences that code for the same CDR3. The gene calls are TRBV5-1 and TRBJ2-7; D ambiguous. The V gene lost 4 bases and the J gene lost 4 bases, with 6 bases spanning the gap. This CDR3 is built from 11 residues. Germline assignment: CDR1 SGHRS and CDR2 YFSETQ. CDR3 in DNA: TGCGCCAGCAGCCTGGGGTACGAGCAGTACTTC. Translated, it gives CASSLGYEQYF. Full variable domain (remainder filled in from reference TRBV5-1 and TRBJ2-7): KAGVTQTPRYLIKTRGQQVTLSCSPISGHRSVSWYQQTPGQGLQFLFEYFSETQRNKGNFPGRFSGRQFSNSRSEMNVSTLELGDSALYLCASSLGYEQYFGPGTRLTVT.

The CDR3 loop is CASSLRGQLNHYGYTF. CDR3 nucleotides: TGTGCCAGCAGCTTGAGGGGACAGCTAAATCACTATGGCTACACCTTC. V gene TRBV5-5 combines with J gene TRBJ1-2, with 7 positions matching TRBD1. Germline CDR1 is SGHKS and CDR2 is YYEKEE (reference sequence). V shed 1 base and J 3 bases; nucleotides not matched to a gene: 9. CDR3 length equals 16 residues.

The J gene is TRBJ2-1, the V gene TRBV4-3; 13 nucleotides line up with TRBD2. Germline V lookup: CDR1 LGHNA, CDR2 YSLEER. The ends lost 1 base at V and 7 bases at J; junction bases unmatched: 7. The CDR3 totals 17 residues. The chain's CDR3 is CASSQVTGTSGVNEQFF. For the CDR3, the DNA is TGCGCCAGCAGCCAAGTTACTGGGACTAGCGGGGTAAATGAGCAGTTCTTC.

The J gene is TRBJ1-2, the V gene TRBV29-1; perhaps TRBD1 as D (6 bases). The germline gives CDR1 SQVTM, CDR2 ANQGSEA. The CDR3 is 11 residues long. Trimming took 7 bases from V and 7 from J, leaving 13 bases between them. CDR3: CSARGNSGYTF. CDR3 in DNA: TGCAGCGCAAGGGGGAACAGTGGCTACACCTTC.

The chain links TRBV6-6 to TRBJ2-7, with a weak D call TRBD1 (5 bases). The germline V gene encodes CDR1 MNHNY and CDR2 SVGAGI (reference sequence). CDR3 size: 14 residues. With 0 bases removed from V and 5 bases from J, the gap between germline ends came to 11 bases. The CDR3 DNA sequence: TGTGCCAGCAGTTACTCGGGGCTTGAACACGAGCAGTACTTC. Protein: CASSYSGLEHEQYF.

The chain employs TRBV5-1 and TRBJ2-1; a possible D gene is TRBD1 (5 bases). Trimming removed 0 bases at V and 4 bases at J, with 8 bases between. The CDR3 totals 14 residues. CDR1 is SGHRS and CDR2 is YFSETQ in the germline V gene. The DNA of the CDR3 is TGCGCCAGCAGCTTGGCAGGGTTTTACAATGAGCAGTTCTTC. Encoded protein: CASSLAGFYNEQFF.

The CDR3 is CASSNRDRETYEQYF. The CDR3 bases are TGTGCCAGCAGCAACCGGGACAGGGAAACCTACGAGCAGTACTTC. This chain uses TRBV9 with TRBJ2-7; 9 positions match TRBD1. Germline CDR1 reads SGDLS; CDR2 reads YYNGEE. The CDR3 has 15 amino acids. V was pared by 4 bases and J by 2 bases, with 7 bases of the junction left unmatched. Using reference TRBV9 and TRBJ2-7 for the parts outside the CDR3, the full variable domain is DSGVTQTPKHLITATGQRVTLRCSPRSGDLSVYWYQQSLDQGLQFLIQYYNGEERAKGNILERFSAQQFPDLHSELNLSSLELGDSALYFCASSNRDRETYEQYFGPGTRLTVT.

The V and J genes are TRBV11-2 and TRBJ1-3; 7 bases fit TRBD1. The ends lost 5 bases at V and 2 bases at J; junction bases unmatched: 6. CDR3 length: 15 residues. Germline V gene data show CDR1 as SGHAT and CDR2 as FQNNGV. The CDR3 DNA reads TGTGCCAGCAGCCGCCACAGGGGCCCTGGAAACACCATATATTTT. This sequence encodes CASSRHRGPGNTIYF. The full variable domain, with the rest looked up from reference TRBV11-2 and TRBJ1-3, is EAGVAQSPRYKIIEKRQSVAFWCNPISGHATLYWYQQILGQGPKLLIQFQNNGVVDDSQLPKDRFSAERLKGVDSTLKIQPAKLEDSAVYLCASSRHRGPGNTIYFGEGSWLTVV.

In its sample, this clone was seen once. The CDR3 DNA is TGTGCCAGCAGCGAGGACTATTCATCTAGCACAGATACGCAGTATTTT. It codes for CASSEDYSSSTDTQYF. The chain recombines TRBV9 with TRBJ2-3, with a possible D match to TRBD2 (6 bases). In germline, CDR1 is SGDLS, CDR2 YYNGEE. The V and J ends lost 3 bases and 0 bases respectively, with 14 bases between them. CDR3 length: 16 residues. The whole variable domain, remainder taken from reference TRBV9 and TRBJ2-3, is DSGVTQTPKHLITATGQRVTLRCSPRSGDLSVYWYQQSLDQGLQFLIQYYNGEERAKGNILERFSAQQFPDLHSELNLSSLELGDSALYFCASSEDYSSSTDTQYFGPGTRLTVL.

CDR3 residues: CASSGSGQETQYF. The CDR3 nucleotides are TGCGCCAGCAGTGGCTCAGGCCAAGAGACCCAGTACTTC. The chain employs TRBV10-2 and TRBJ2-5; D gene unclear. V was cut by 4 bases and J by 1 base, with 7 bases left in between. The CDR3 covers 13 residues. CDR1 is WSHSY, CDR2 SAAADI, per germline.

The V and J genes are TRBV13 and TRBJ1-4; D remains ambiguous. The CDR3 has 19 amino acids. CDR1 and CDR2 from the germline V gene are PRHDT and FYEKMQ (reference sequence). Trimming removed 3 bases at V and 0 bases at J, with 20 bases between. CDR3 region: CASSLYGYPTPATNEKLFF. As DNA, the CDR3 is TGTGCCAGCAGCTTGTACGGATATCCCACCCCGGCAACTAATGAAAAACTGTTTTTT. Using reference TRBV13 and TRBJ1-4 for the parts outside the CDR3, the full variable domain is AAGVIQSPRHLIKEKRETATLKCYPIPRHDTVYWYQQGPGQDPQFLISFYEKMQSDKGSIPDRFSAQQFSDYHSELNMSSLELGDSALYFCASSLYGYPTPATNEKLFFGSGTQLSVL.